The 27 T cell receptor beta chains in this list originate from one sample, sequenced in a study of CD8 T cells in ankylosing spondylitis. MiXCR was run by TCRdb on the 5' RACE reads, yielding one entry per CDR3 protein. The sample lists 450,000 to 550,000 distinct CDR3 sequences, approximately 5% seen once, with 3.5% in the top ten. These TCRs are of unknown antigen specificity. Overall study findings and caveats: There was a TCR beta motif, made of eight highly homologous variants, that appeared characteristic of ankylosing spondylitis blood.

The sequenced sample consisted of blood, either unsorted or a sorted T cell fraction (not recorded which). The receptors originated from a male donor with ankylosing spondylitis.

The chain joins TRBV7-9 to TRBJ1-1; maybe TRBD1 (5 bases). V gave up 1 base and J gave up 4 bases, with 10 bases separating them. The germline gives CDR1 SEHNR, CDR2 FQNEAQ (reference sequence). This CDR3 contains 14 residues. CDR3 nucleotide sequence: TGTGCCAGCAGCTTAGGGGGCACTGGCACTGAAGCTTTCTTT. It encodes CASSLGGTGTEAFF. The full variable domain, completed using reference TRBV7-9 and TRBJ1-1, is DTGVSQNPRHKITKRGQNVTFRCDPISEHNRLYWYRQTLGQGPEFLTYFQNEAQLEKSRLLSDRFSAERPKGSFSTLEIQRTEQGDSAMYLCASSLGGTGTEAFFGQGTRLTVV.

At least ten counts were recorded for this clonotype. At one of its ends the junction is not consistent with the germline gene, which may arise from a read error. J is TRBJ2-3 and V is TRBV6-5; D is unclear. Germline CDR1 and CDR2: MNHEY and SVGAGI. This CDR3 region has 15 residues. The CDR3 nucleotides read TGTGCCAGCAGTTACCAGGCTGAAAGGGAAGGCGCAGTATTTTTT. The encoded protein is CASSYQAEREGAVFF.

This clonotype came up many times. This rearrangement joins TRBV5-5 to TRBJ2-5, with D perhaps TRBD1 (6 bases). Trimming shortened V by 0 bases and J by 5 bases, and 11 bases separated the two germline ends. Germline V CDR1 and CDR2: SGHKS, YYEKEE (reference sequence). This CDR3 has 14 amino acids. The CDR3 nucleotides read TGTGCCAGCAGCTTGGTCAGGGGTTGGGAGACCCAGTACTTC. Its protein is CASSLVRGWETQYF.

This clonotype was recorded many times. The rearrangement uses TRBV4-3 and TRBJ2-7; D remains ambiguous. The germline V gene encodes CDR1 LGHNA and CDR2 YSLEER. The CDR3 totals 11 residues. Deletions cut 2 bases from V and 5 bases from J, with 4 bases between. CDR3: CASSQWDEQYF. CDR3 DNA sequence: TGCGCCAGCAGCCAATGGGACGAGCAGTACTTC.

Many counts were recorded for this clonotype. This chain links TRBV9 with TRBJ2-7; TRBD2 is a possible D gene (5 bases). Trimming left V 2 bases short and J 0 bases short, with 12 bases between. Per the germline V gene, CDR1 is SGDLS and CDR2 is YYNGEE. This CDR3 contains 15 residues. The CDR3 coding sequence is TGTGCCAGCAGCGTTCGGACGGGGAGCTCCTACGAGCAGTACTTC. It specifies CASSVRTGSSYEQYF.

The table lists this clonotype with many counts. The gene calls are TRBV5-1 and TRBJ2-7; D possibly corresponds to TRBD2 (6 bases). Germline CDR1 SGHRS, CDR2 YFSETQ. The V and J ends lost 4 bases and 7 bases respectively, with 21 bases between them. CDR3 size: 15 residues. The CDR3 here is CASSDLTRGSVEQYF. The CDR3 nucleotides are TGCGCCAGCAGCGACCTCACGCGGGGCTCTGTGGAGCAGTACTTC.

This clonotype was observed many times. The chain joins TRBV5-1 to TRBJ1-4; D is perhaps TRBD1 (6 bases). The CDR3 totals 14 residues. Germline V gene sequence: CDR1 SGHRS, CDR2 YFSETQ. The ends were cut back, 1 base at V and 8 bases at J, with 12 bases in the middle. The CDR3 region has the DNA TGCGCCAGCAGCTTGAGGGGGGACGACGAAAAACTGTTTTTT. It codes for CASSLRGDDEKLFF.

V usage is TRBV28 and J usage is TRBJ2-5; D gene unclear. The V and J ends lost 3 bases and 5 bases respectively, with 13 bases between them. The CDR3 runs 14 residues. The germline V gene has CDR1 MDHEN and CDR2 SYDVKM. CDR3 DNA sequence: TGTGCCAGCAGTTTCCGACGTCGGCTGGAGACCCAGTACTTC. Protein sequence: CASSFRRRLETQYF.

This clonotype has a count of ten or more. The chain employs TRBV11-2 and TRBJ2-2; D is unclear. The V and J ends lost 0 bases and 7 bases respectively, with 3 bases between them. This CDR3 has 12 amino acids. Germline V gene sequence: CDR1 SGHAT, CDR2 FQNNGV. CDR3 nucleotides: TGTGCCAGCAGCTTAGACCGCGGGGAGCTGTTTTTT. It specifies CASSLDRGELFF.

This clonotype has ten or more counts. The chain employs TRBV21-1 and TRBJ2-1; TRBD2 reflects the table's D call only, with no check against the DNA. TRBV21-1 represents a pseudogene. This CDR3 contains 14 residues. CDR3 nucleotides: TGTGCCAGCATCGGCCCTAGCTCCTACAATGAGCAGTTCTTC. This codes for CASIGPSSYNEQFF.

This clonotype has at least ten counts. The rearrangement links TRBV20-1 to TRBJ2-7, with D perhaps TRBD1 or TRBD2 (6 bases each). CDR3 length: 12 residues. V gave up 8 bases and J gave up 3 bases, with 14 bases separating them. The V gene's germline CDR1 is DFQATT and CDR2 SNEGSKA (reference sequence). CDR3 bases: TGCAGTTTGGGGGGCACCAACTACGAGCAGTACTTC. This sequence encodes CSLGGTNYEQYF.

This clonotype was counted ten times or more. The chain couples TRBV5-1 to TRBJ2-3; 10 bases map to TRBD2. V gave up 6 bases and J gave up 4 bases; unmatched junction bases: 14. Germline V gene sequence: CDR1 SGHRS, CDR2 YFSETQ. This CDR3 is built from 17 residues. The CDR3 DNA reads TGCGCCAGCAAGGGGTCCCCTAGCGGGAGTATCGCAGATACGCAGTATTTT. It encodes CASKGSPSGSIADTQYF.

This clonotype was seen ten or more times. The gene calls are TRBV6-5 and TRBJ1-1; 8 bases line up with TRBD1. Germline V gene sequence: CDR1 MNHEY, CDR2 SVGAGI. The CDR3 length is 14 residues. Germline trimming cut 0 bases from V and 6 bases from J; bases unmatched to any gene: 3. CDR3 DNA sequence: TGTGCCAGCAGTTACTCGGACAGGGCGTCTGAAGCTTTCTTT. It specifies CASSYSDRASEAFF.

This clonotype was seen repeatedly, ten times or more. The CDR3 DNA sequence: TGTGCCACCAGCAGAGACGCGACTAATGAAAAACTGTTTTTT. It encodes CATSRDATNEKLFF. V and J are TRBV15 and TRBJ1-4, with D uncertain. CDR3 length equals 14 residues. The V end lost 0 bases, the J end lost 2 bases, and 4 bases lay between the germline ends. The germline gives CDR1 LNHNV, CDR2 YYDKDF (reference sequence). Looking up the rest from reference TRBV15 and TRBJ1-4 gives the full variable domain: DAMVIQNPRYQVTQFGKPVTLSCSQTLNHNVMYWYQQKSSQAPKLLFHYYDKDFNNEADTPDNFQSRRPNTSFCFLDIRSPGLGDTAMYLCATSRDATNEKLFFGSGTQLSVL.

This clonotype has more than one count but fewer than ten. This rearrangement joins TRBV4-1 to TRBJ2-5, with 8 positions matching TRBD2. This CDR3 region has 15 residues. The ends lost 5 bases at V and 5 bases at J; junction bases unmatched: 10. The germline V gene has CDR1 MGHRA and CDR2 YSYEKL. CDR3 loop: CASSRGLVVAETQYF. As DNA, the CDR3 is TGCGCCAGCAGCAGGGGACTAGTTGTCGCGGAGACCCAGTACTTC.

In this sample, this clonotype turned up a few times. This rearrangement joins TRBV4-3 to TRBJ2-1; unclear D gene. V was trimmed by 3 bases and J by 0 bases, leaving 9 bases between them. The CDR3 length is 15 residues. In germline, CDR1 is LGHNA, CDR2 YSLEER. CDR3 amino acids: CASSHTASSYNEQFF. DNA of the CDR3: TGCGCCAGCAGCCACACCGCGAGCTCCTACAATGAGCAGTTCTTC.

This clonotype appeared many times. The CDR3 loop is CSAQWGNSNQPQHF. The CDR3 DNA reads TGCAGTGCCCAATGGGGTAATAGCAATCAGCCCCAGCATTTT. The J gene is TRBJ1-5, the V gene TRBV20-1; D ambiguous. CDR3 length equals 14 residues. Trimming removed 6 bases at V and 0 bases at J, with 12 bases between. Germline V gene data show CDR1 as DFQATT and CDR2 as SNEGSKA (reference sequence).

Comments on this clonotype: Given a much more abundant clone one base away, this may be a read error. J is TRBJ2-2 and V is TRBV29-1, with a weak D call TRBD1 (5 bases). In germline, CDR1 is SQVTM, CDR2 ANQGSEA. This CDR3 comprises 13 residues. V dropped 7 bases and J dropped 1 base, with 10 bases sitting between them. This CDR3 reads CSADRQNTGELFF. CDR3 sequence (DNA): TGCAGCGCTGACAGACAGAACACCGGGGAGCTGTTTTTT.

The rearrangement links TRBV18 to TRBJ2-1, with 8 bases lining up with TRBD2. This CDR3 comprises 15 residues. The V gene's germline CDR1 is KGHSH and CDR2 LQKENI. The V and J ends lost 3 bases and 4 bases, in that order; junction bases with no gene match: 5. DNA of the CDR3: TGTGCCAGCTCACCGATGACTAGCGAGTACAATGAGCAGTTCTTC. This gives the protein CASSPMTSEYNEQFF. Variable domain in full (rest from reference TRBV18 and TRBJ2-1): NAGVMQNPRHLVRRRGQEARLRCSPMKGHSHVYWYRQLPEEGLKFMVYLQKENIIDESGMPKERFSAEFPKEGPSILRIQQVVRGDSAAYFCASSPMTSEYNEQFFGPGTRLTVL.

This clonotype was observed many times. The CDR3 region has the DNA TGTGCCAGCAGTCCCAGGGGTCCGGCAACTAATGAAAAACTGTTTTTT. Protein product: CASSPRGPATNEKLFF. This sequence joins TRBV28 and TRBJ1-4, with D possibly being TRBD1 (6 bases). Trimming stripped 5 bases from V and 0 bases from J, with 13 bases between. Looked up from germline, CDR1 is MDHEN and CDR2 is SYDVKM. The CDR3 runs 16 residues.

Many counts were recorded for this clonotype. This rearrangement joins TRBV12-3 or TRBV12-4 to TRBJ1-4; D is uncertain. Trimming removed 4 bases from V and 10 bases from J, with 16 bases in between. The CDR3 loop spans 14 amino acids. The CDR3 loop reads CASSWSLRGVKLFF. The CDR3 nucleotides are TGTGCCAGCAGTTGGTCCCTCCGGGGAGTAAAACTGTTTTTT.

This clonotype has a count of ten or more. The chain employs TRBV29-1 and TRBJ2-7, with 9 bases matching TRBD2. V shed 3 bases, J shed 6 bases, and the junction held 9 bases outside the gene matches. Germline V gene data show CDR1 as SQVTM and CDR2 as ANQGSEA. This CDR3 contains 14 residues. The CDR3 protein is CSVETSGEGVEQYF. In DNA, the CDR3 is TGCAGCGTTGAGACTAGCGGCGAGGGGGTCGAGCAGTACTTC.

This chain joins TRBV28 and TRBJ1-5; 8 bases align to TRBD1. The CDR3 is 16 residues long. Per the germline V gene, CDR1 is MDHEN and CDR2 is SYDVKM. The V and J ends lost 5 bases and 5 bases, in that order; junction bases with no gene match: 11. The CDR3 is CASSVLAGGVDQPQHF. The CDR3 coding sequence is TGTGCCAGCAGTGTGTTAGCAGGGGGCGTTGATCAGCCCCAGCATTTT.

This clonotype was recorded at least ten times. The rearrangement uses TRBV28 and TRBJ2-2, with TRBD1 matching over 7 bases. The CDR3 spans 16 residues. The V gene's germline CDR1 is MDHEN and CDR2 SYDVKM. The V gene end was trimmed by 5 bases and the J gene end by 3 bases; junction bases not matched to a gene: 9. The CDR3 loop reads CASSTTGARYTGELFF. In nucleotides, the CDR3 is TGTGCCAGCAGTACCACAGGGGCTCGTTACACCGGGGAGCTGTTTTTT.

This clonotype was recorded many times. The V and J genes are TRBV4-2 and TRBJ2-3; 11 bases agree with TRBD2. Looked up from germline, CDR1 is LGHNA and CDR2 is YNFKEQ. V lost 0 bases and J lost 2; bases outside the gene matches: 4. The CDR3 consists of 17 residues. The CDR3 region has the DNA TGTGCCAGCAGCCAAGACGGACTAGCGGGCCTCACAGATACGCAGTATTTT. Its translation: CASSQDGLAGLTDTQYF.

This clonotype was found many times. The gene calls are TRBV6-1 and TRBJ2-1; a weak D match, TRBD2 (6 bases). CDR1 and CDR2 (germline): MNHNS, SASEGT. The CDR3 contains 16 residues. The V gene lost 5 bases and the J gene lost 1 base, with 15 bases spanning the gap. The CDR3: CASSPSDYRSYNEQFF. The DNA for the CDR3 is TGTGCCAGCAGTCCTTCGGACTATCGGTCCTACAATGAGCAGTTCTTC.

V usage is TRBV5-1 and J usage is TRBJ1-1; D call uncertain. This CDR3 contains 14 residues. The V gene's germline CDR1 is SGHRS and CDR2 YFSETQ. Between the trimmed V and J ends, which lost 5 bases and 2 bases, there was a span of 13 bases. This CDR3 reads CASRPGLTNTEAFF. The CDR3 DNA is TGCGCCAGCAGGCCTGGGCTAACCAACACTGAAGCTTTCTTT.